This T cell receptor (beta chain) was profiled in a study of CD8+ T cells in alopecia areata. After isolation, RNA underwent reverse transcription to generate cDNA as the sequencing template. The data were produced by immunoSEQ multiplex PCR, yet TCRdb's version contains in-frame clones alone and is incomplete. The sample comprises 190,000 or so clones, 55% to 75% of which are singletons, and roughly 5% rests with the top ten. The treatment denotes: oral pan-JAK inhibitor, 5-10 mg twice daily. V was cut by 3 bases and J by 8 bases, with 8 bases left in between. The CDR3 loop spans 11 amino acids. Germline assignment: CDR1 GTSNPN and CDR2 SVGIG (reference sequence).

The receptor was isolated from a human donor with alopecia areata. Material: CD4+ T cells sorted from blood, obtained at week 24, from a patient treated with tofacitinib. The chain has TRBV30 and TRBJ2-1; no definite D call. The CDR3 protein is CAWSNWDEQFF. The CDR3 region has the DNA TGTGCCTGGAGCAATTGGGATGAGCAGTTCTTC.